The rows below give T cell receptor beta chains drawn from one sample of a study of CD8+CD57+ T cells in acquired aplastic anemia. TCRdb called the reads again in MiXCR, with one record for every CDR3 protein. The table includes some 220,000 distinct CDR3 sequences, around 32% detected once. The sequenced material came from sorted CD4+, CD8+, or CD8+CD57+ T cells (not recorded which) from PBMCs. The receptors come from a human donor in good health, serving as a control. CDR3s include the opening cysteine and the closing phenylalanine or tryptophan. A D gene is named only where the DNA matches it firmly. Expanded clones are given a class, and other clones once, few, many or no size at all.

abundance	v_gene	d_gene	j_gene	CDR3nt	CDR3aa
few	TRBV7-3	NA	TRBJ1-4	TGTGCCAGCAGCCCCCGACAGATGGAAAAACTGTTTTTT	CASSPRQMEKLFF
many	TRBV7-2	NA	TRBJ1-2	TGTGCCAGCAGCTTCAGACCGCTTAACTATGGCTACACCTTC	CASSFRPLNYGYTF
NA	TRBV15	NA	TRBJ1-2	TGTGCCACCAGTGAGACCTCAGTGGTCTATGGCTACACCTTC	CATSETSVVYGYTF
NA	TRBV5-1	TRBD2	TRBJ2-3	TGCGCCAGCAGCTTGGGAGATAGCGGGGAGATAACAGATACGCAGTATTTT	CASSLGDSGEITDTQYF
many	TRBV15	NA	TRBJ1-1	TGTGCCACCAAGCAGGGCAAGAACACTGAAGCTTTCTTT	CATKQGKNTEAFF
many	TRBV5-1	NA	TRBJ1-2	TGCGCCAGCAGCTTTGGGAGCACTAACTATGGCTACACCTTC	CASSFGSTNYGYTF
NA	TRBV25-1	NA	TRBJ2-1	TGTGCCAGCAGGGAACGCAGCTCCTACAATGAGCAGTTCTTC	CASRERSSYNEQFF
many	TRBV12-3/TRBV12-4	NA	TRBJ1-5	TGTGCCAGCGGAGCAACGGTTGGACTTGGCAATCAGCCCCAGCATTTT	CASGATVGLGNQPQHF
NA	TRBV24-1	NA	TRBJ1-2	TGTGCCACCAGTGATGCAGGACGGAGAGGGAACGGCTATGGCTACACCTTC	CATSDAGRRGNGYGYTF
many	TRBV7-9	NA	TRBJ2-7	TGTGCCAGCAGCCAGAACAGGATCGGGGAGCAGTACTTC	CASSQNRIGEQYF
NA	TRBV5-4	NA	TRBJ2-5	TGTGCCAGCAGCCCGAGGGGGGGCGAAGAGACCCAGTACTTC	CASSPRGGEETQYF
many	TRBV10-1	NA	TRBJ2-7	TGCGCCAGCAGTGAGTCTAGGGGTGGGCAGGTTGTATACTTC	CASSESRGGQVVYF
many	TRBV6-5	NA	TRBJ2-5	TGTGCCAGCACCAGGGCATTCGGAGAGACCCAGTACTTC	CASTRAFGETQYF
NA	TRBV2	NA	TRBJ2-5	TGTGCCAGCAGTCCCGGGACATACCAAGAGACCCAGTACTTC	CASSPGTYQETQYF
NA	TRBV25-1	NA	TRBJ1-2	TGTGCCAGCAGCGAGCTTCCACTGATCACTAACTATGGCTACACCTTC	CASSELPLITNYGYTF
many	TRBV7-2	NA	TRBJ2-3	TGTGCCAGCAGCCCCTTTGCGGCTAGCCCTAGTACAGATACGCAGTATTTT	CASSPFAASPSTDTQYF
few	TRBV6-1	TRBD1	TRBJ2-2	TGTGCCAGCAGGACCGGGACAGGAAACACCGGGGAGCTGCTTTTT	CASRTGTGNTGELLF
once	TRBV12-5	NA	TRBJ1-1	TGTGCTAGTGGTTCCGGTCAGGGGACGTTGACCACTGAAGCTTTCTTT	CASGSGQGTLTTEAFF
many	TRBV2	NA	TRBJ2-5	TGTGCCAGCAGTGAGATCTGGGGCTCTGAAGAGACCCAGTACTTC	CASSEIWGSEETQYF
NA	TRBV19	TRBD1	TRBJ1-2	TGTGCCAGTAGTATACACGGGACAGGGGTTAATGGCTACACCTTC	CASSIHGTGVNGYTF
many	TRBV7-9	NA	TRBJ2-5	TGTGCCAGCAGGGACTTGTCACAAAAAGAGACCCAGTACTTC	CASRDLSQKETQYF
many	TRBV5-5	NA	TRBJ1-3	TGTGCCAGCAGTAGAACACAGGACCTCTCTGGAAACACCATATATTTT	CASSRTQDLSGNTIYF
NA	TRBV2	NA	TRBJ2-5	TGTGCCAGCAGATGGGCCCAGTACTTC	CASRWAQYF
many	TRBV9	NA	TRBJ1-1	TGTGCCAGCGGGAGAGGGATGAACACTGAAGCTTTCTTT	CASGRGMNTEAFF
many	TRBV10-3	TRBD2	TRBJ2-3	TGTGCCATCAGTGATCAAGCGGGGGCGCAGTCCTCGAGCACAGATACGCAGTATTTT	CAISDQAGAQSSSTDTQYF
many	TRBV20-1	TRBD2	TRBJ2-5	TGCAGTGCTAGGGCACTAGCGGGGAATCAAGAGACCCAGTACTTC	CSARALAGNQETQYF
NA	TRBV7-7	TRBD2	TRBJ2-2	TGTGCCAGCAGCCCTGGACTAGCATCGACCGGGGAGCTGTTTTTT	CASSPGLASTGELFF
once	TRBV6-5	NA	TRBJ1-4	TGTGCCAGCAGTTACGCCCGGGGAATTGAGAAACTGTTTTTT	CASSYARGIEKLFF
NA	TRBV2	TRBD1	TRBJ1-2	TGTGCCATCAGTGAGTCGACAGGGTTCGGGAATGGCTACACCTTC	CAISESTGFGNGYTF
few	TRBV5-1	NA	TRBJ2-1	TGCGCCAGCAGTCAGGGATTCAATGAGCAGTTCTTC	CASSQGFNEQFF
few	TRBV11-2	NA	TRBJ2-5	TGTGCCAGCAGTATAGATCGAGGAGTTAGCGGAGATCAAGAGACCCAGTACTTC	CASSIDRGVSGDQETQYF
many	TRBV10-1	NA	TRBJ1-3	TGCGCCAGCAGTGGATTCTCTGGAAACACCATATATTTT	CASSGFSGNTIYF
few	TRBV4-1	NA	TRBJ2-7	TGCGCCAGCAGCCAAGTTTTAGGGAACTCCTACGAGCAGTACTTC	CASSQVLGNSYEQYF
NA	TRBV7-3	NA	TRBJ2-1	TGTGCCAGCAGCTTCAACAACCCTGGCAGGAAAACCTACAATGAGCAGTTCTTC	CASSFNNPGRKTYNEQFF
many	TRBV2	TRBD1	TRBJ1-6	TGTGCCAGCAGAAGGGACAGGGGGAATAATTCACCCCTCCACTTT	CASRRDRGNNSPLHF
many	TRBV20-1	NA	TRBJ1-4	TGCAGTGCTAAGGGACTTGGTGAAAAACTGTTTTTT	CSAKGLGEKLFF
NA	TRBV6-6	NA	TRBJ1-3	TGTGCCAGCAGTTACTCGTGGGGGCCTGGAAACACCATATATTTT	CASSYSWGPGNTIYF
NA	TRBV18	NA	TRBJ1-1	TGTGCCAGCGCGTCCATCTCCGGGACTAGCACTGAAGCTTTCTTT	CASASISGTSTEAFF
few	TRBV20-1	NA	TRBJ2-4	TGCAGTGTAGGGGGGGTCAAAAACATTCAGTACTTC	CSVGGVKNIQYF
few	TRBV12-3/TRBV12-4	TRBD2	TRBJ2-4	TGTGCCAGCAGTTTGCGGGGGGCGGACATTCAGTACTTC	CASSLRGADIQYF
NA	TRBV15	NA	TRBJ1-5	TGTGCCATCAGAGGGGGGGGCGGCAATCAGCCCCAGCATTTT	CAIRGGGGNQPQHF
many	TRBV4-2	TRBD1	TRBJ1-6	TGTGCCAGCAGCCTAAAATCCGGGACAGAGTTTAATTCACCCCTCCACTTT	CASSLKSGTEFNSPLHF
many	TRBV3-1	NA	TRBJ2-7	TGTGCCAGCAGCCAATCTCCCTGGCGCGAGCAGTACTTC	CASSQSPWREQYF
many	TRBV19	NA	TRBJ1-1	TGTGCCAGTAGTAGGAGGGCCAACACTGAAGCTTTCTTT	CASSRRANTEAFF
NA	TRBV20-1	NA	TRBJ1-2	TGCAGTGCTAGAGTGACAGGTCTTCCCTATGGCTACACCTTC	CSARVTGLPYGYTF
NA	TRBV3-1	NA	TRBJ1-2	TGTGCCAGTACGGGGGTACCCGGCTATGGCTACACCTTC	CASTGVPGYGYTF
many	TRBV19	NA	TRBJ2-3	TGTGCCAGTAGTAGCACACAGGGGAGGGTTGGAGATACGCAGTATTTT	CASSSTQGRVGDTQYF
NA	TRBV19	NA	TRBJ2-1	TGTGCCGTAAGTAGGTACGTCTTGGCGACGGCCCCAACTGAGCAGTTCTTC	CAVSRYVLATAPTEQFF
many	TRBV20-1	NA	TRBJ1-2	TGCAGTGCTAGGGCGGGGCCCCCCCATGGCTACACCTTC	CSARAGPPHGYTF
NA	TRBV19	NA	TRBJ1-4	TGTGCCAGTAGTATATTTACGGCGCACTCGGGGGAAAAACTGTTTTTT	CASSIFTAHSGEKLFF
many	TRBV7-2	TRBD2	TRBJ2-7	TGTGCCAGCAGCTTAGTGGCGGGAGGGGGCTACGAGCAGTACTTC	CASSLVAGGGYEQYF
NA	TRBV2	NA	TRBJ1-2	TGTGCCAGCAGAGATCCACAGGGCGCCTACACCTTC	CASRDPQGAYTF
NA	TRBV19	NA	TRBJ2-7	TGTGCCAGTAGTCAGACGGAGACCTACGAGCAGTACTTC	CASSQTETYEQYF